Each of the 22 T cell receptor beta chains below was sequenced from the same sample in a study of blood T cell repertoires in COVID-19. The data were produced by immunoSEQ multiplex PCR, yet TCRdb's version contains in-frame clones alone and is incomplete. This sample carries 130,000 or so clones, roughly 80% of them seen once, and the ten largest clones take 12%. The specimen was peripheral blood. The source is a woman aged 55-70 years with acute or convalescent COVID-19.

The chain is built from TRBV29-1 and TRBJ1-1, with D perhaps TRBD1 (5 bases). The germline V and J ends were trimmed by 3 bases and 9 bases, with 11 bases remaining between them. The CDR3 is 11 amino acids. Germline V gene sequence: CDR1 SQVTM, CDR2 ANQGSEA. The CDR3 sequence: CSVDQDSQAFF. CDR3 sequence (DNA): TGCAGCGTTGACCAAGACAGTCAAGCTTTCTTT.

The J gene is TRBJ1-6, the V gene TRBV7-2; D perhaps matches TRBD1 (5 bases). CDR3 length equals 16 residues. CDR1 and CDR2 from the germline V gene are SGHTA and FQGNSA. Trimming left V 1 base short and J 2 bases short, with 9 bases between. CDR3 loop: CASSLGGGPYNSPLHF. As DNA, the CDR3 is TGTGCCAGCAGCTTAGGCGGGGGACCCTATAATTCACCCCTCCACTTT.

The chain uses TRBV6-5 and TRBJ1-2, with a possible D match to TRBD1 (6 bases). This CDR3 region has 14 residues. The ends were cut back, 5 bases at V and 4 bases at J, with 14 bases in the middle. Per the germline V gene, CDR1 is MNHEY and CDR2 is SVGAGI. The CDR3 loop reads CASSRSTGSYGYTF. As DNA, the CDR3 is TGTGCCAGCAGTAGATCGACAGGCTCCTATGGCTACACCTTC.

V and J are TRBV5-5 and TRBJ1-2; unclear D gene. V lost 2 bases to trimming and J lost 3 bases, with 11 bases between them. Germline values: CDR1 SGHKS, CDR2 YYEKEE (reference sequence). The CDR3 spans 14 residues. The CDR3 here is CASSLIYRDYGYTF. In nucleotides, the CDR3 is TGTGCCAGCAGCTTAATTTACCGAGACTATGGCTACACCTTC.

V gene TRBV6-1 combines with J gene TRBJ1-2; 8 positions match TRBD1. The CDR3 covers 15 residues. V shed 3 bases and J 5 bases; nucleotides not matched to a gene: 8. CDR1 and CDR2 (germline): MNHNS, SASEGT. CDR3 amino acids: CASSEGQGAGYGYTF. CDR3 DNA sequence: TGTGCCAGCAGTGAGGGTCAGGGGGCAGGGTATGGCTACACCTTC.

This chain uses TRBV27 with TRBJ2-5; D is possibly TRBD2 (6 bases). The germline CDR1 and CDR2 sequences are MNHEY and SMNVEV (reference sequence). V was pared by 6 bases and J by 3 bases, with 14 bases between. This CDR3 contains 14 residues. The CDR3 loop is CASSWSGLEETQYF. CDR3 nucleotide sequence: TGTGCCAGCAGCTGGAGCGGGTTAGAAGAGACCCAGTACTTC.

V and J are TRBV13 and TRBJ2-5, with 12 nucleotides matching TRBD2. The CDR3 extends over 18 amino acids. Germline V gene data show CDR1 as PRHDT and CDR2 as FYEKMQ (reference sequence). The ends lost 1 base at V and 2 bases at J; junction bases unmatched: 8. The CDR3 sequence is CASSLDYRTSGAQETQYF. CDR3 nucleotide sequence: TGTGCCAGCAGCTTAGATTATAGGACTAGCGGGGCACAAGAGACCCAGTACTTC.

The chain is built from TRBV27 and TRBJ1-4; D gene uncertain. Trimming pared 5 bases from V and 4 bases from J, leaving 14 bases between. CDR3 length: 15 residues. Germline CDR1 reads MNHEY; CDR2 reads SMNVEV (reference sequence). This CDR3 is CASSMGGKSNEKLFF. DNA of the CDR3: TGTGCCAGCAGTATGGGAGGGAAGAGTAATGAAAAACTGTTTTTT.

The V and J genes are TRBV12-3 or TRBV12-4 and TRBJ1-1; 8 bases fit TRBD1. CDR3 size: 12 residues. Germline trimming cut 5 bases from V and 11 bases from J; bases unmatched to any gene: 7. In DNA form, the CDR3 reads TGTGCCAGCAGTCCAGGGGGCGTGAGTGCTTTCTTT. Translated: CASSPGGVSAFF.

V and J are TRBV13 and TRBJ1-4, with a possible D match to TRBD1 (5 bases). Germline-derived CDR1 and CDR2 are PRHDT and FYEKMQ (reference sequence). The V end lost 1 base, the J end lost 7 bases, and 16 bases lay between the germline ends. The CDR3 is 16 amino acids. The CDR3 nucleotides are TGTGCCAGCAGCTTAGCTCAGGGTAGGGGATCTGAAAAACTGTTTTTT. Translated, it gives CASSLAQGRGSEKLFF.

V usage is TRBV28 and J usage is TRBJ1-1, with no clear D. The CDR3 contains 13 residues. Germline V gene data show CDR1 as MDHEN and CDR2 as SYDVKM. Trimming took 5 bases from V and 2 from J, leaving 9 bases between them. The CDR3 DNA reads as TGTGCCAGCAGTACCCCAGGTAACACTGAAGCTTTCTTT. Amino acids: CASSTPGNTEAFF. Full variable domain (missing parts from reference TRBV28 and TRBJ1-1): DVKVTQSSRYLVKRTGEKVFLECVQDMDHENMFWYRQDPGLGLRLIYFSYDVKMKEKGDIPEGYSVSREKKERFSLILESASTNQTSMYLCASSTPGNTEAFFGQGTRLTVV.

As for this clone: The junction differs from germline at one of its ends, possibly a read error. V usage is TRBV19 and J usage is TRBJ2-5; TRBD2 matches at 12 bases. CDR1 is LNHDA and CDR2 is SQIVND in the germline V gene (reference sequence). The CDR3 is made up of 13 amino acids. The CDR3: CASSSETSGGRHF. The CDR3 nucleotides are TGTGCCAGTAGTAGCGAGACTAGCGGGGGACGCCACTTC.

The CDR3 reads CASSQDTAGRSPLHF. The CDR3 DNA is TGTGCCAGCAGCCAAGATACGGCAGGGCGTTCACCCCTCCACTTT. V and J are TRBV3-1 (or the pseudogene TRBV3-2) and TRBJ1-6; possibly TRBD1 for D (5 bases). Trimming shortened V by 0 bases and J by 9 bases, and 12 bases separated the two germline ends. Per the germline V gene, CDR1 is LGHDT and CDR2 is YNNKEL (reference sequence). CDR3 length: 15 amino acids.

The gene calls are TRBV6-5 and TRBJ2-7, with 7 positions matching TRBD1. With V trimmed by 6 bases and J by 3 bases, 8 bases remained unmatched. CDR3 length equals 14 residues. Germline V CDR1 and CDR2: MNHEY, SVGAGI. The CDR3 DNA is TGTGCCAGCAGACCGGGACAGAACCTCTACGAGCAGTACTTC. This encodes CASRPGQNLYEQYF.

V and J are TRBV3-1 (or the pseudogene TRBV3-2) and TRBJ2-1, with a weak D call TRBD2 (7 bases). From germline, CDR1 is LGHDT and CDR2 YNNKEL (reference sequence). The CDR3 runs to 16 residues. V dropped 1 base and J dropped 7 bases, with 17 bases sitting between them. Written as DNA, the CDR3 is TGTGCCAGCAGCCAAGCAATGGGGGGGGGCCAAAATGAGCAGTTCTTC. Translation gives CASSQAMGGGQNEQFF.

The chain links TRBV3-1 (or the pseudogene TRBV3-2) to TRBJ1-2; TRBD1 might be the D (5 bases). The CDR3 is 13 amino acids. The V end lost 8 bases, the J end lost 4 bases, and 14 bases lay between the germline ends. Per germline, CDR1 LGHDT and CDR2 YNNKEL (reference sequence). CDR3 DNA: TGTGCCAGCGCTTCTGGGGCGGTCTATGGCTACACCTTC. Translating it yields CASASGAVYGYTF.

This clone was detected a few times. This chain joins TRBV11-2 and TRBJ1-5; D is perhaps TRBD1 (6 bases). V shed 4 bases and J shed 6 bases, with 16 bases lying between them. Germline V gene lookup returns CDR1 SGHAT and CDR2 FQNNGV. There are 15 residues in the CDR3. The CDR3 here is CASSSEARGGQPQHF. CDR3 nucleotides: TGTGCCAGCAGCTCAGAGGCCCGAGGGGGTCAGCCCCAGCATTTT. Looking up the rest from reference TRBV11-2 and TRBJ1-5 gives the full variable domain: EAGVAQSPRYKIIEKRQSVAFWCNPISGHATLYWYQQILGQGPKLLIQFQNNGVVDDSQLPKDRFSAERLKGVDSTLKIQPAKLEDSAVYLCASSSEARGGQPQHFGDGTRLSIL.

This chain links TRBV5-5 with TRBJ2-1, with D possibly TRBD1 on 6 matching bases. From germline, CDR1 is SGHKS and CDR2 YYEKEE (reference sequence). CDR3 length equals 14 residues. The V end lost 2 bases, the J end lost 7 bases, and 13 bases lay between the germline ends. The CDR3 spells CASSLQGPLNEQFF. CDR3 nucleotides: TGTGCCAGCAGCTTACAGGGCCCTTTGAATGAGCAGTTCTTC.

The chain recombines TRBV5-4 with TRBJ2-5; 8 bases are a match to TRBD2. Trimming took 4 bases from V and 1 from J; bases not matched to a gene: 6. The length of the CDR3 is 15 residues. CDR1 and CDR2 from the germline V gene are SGHNT and YYREEE (reference sequence). The CDR3 nucleotides read TGTGCCAGCAGCAACGAGCGGGGGCTCCAAGAGACCCAGTACTTC. Its protein product is CASSNERGLQETQYF.

This chain connects TRBV30 to TRBJ2-3, with unresolved D. With 0 bases removed from V and 3 bases from J, the gap between germline ends came to 7 bases. In germline, CDR1 is GTSNPN, CDR2 SVGIG (reference sequence). The CDR3 is 13 residues long. The CDR3 sequence is CAWSVQVTDTQYF. DNA of the CDR3: TGTGCCTGGAGTGTACAAGTGACAGATACGCAGTATTTT.

This chain connects TRBV11-2 to TRBJ2-7; 8 nucleotides match TRBD1. V was pared by 4 bases and J by 0 bases, with 11 bases of the junction left unmatched. Germline CDR1 and CDR2: SGHAT and FQNNGV. The CDR3 totals 17 residues. The CDR3 reads CASSSLVRTGSSYEQYF. The CDR3 region has the DNA TGTGCCAGCAGCTCCCTCGTCCGGACAGGGAGCTCCTACGAGCAGTACTTC.

The chain employs TRBV13 and TRBJ1-1, with unresolved D. The germline V and J ends were trimmed by 2 bases and 5 bases, with 6 bases remaining between them. From germline, CDR1 is PRHDT and CDR2 FYEKMQ (reference sequence). CDR3 length: 12 amino acids. Here the CDR3 DNA reads TGTGCCAGCAGCTTATTGTCAACTGAAGCTTTCTTT. It yields the protein CASSLLSTEAFF.